Each of the 22 T cell receptor beta chains below was sequenced from the same sample in a study of blood T cell repertoires in COVID-19 (dated by TCRdb to 2020 to 2022). Libraries were constructed by the immunoSEQ multiplex PCR assay. The immuneACCESS repertoire file appears here via TCRdb, limited to in-frame rearrangements. These files lack a portion of the clones; in checked studies, under half of the deficit traces to unresolved V genes, and the cause of the others is not known. This sample lists roughly 230,000 clones; 65% to 90% were detected once. The biggest ten clones account for approximately 7% of the sample. Sequencing was done on a sample of peripheral blood. Source of these receptors: a woman aged 50 to 60 with acute or convalescent COVID-19.

The chain combines TRBV12-3 or TRBV12-4 with TRBJ1-1, with a possible D match to TRBD1 (5 bases). The CDR3 loop spans 13 amino acids. Trimming removed 8 bases at V and 4 bases at J, with 14 bases between. CDR3 region: CASARGGVTEAFF. The CDR3 DNA follows: TGTGCCAGCGCGCGCGGGGGAGTCACTGAAGCTTTCTTT.

This clone was detected a few times. This sequence joins TRBV5-1 and TRBJ1-3; D possibly corresponds to TRBD1 (6 bases). This CDR3 comprises 16 residues. CDR1 is SGHRS and CDR2 is YFSETQ in the germline V gene. The germline V and J ends were trimmed by 4 bases and 0 bases, with 14 bases remaining between them. CDR3 coding DNA: TGCGCCAGCAGCAACCTACAGGGACACTCTGGAAACACCATATATTTT. Amino acid sequence: CASSNLQGHSGNTIYF.

V gene TRBV28 combines with J gene TRBJ2-1; 9 bases align to TRBD1. Per the germline V gene, CDR1 is MDHEN and CDR2 is SYDVKM. The CDR3 runs 14 residues. The V gene end was trimmed by 6 bases and the J gene end by 0 bases; junction bases not matched to a gene: 0. The CDR3 sequence is CASRQGASYNEQFF. CDR3 in DNA: TGTGCCAGCAGACAGGGGGCCTCCTACAATGAGCAGTTCTTC. Full variable domain (missing parts from reference TRBV28 and TRBJ2-1): DVKVTQSSRYLVKRTGEKVFLECVQDMDHENMFWYRQDPGLGLRLIYFSYDVKMKEKGDIPEGYSVSREKKERFSLILESASTNQTSMYLCASRQGASYNEQFFGPGTRLTVL.

The CDR3 region has the DNA TGTGCCAGCAGCTCTAGCGGCTCTGGGGCCAACGTCCTGACTTTC. Translation: CASSSSGSGANVLTF. The chain recombines TRBV7-8 with TRBJ2-6; 7 bases are shared with TRBD2. CDR3 length equals 15 residues. The germline gives CDR1 SGHVS, CDR2 FQNEAQ. J lost 0 bases, V lost 4 bases, and 0 bases had no gene match.

The V call is TRBV15, the J call TRBJ1-2, with D uncertain. The CDR3 extends over 14 amino acids. Germline V gene data show CDR1 as LNHNV and CDR2 as YYDKDF (reference sequence). V was pared by 0 bases and J by 10 bases, with 15 bases between. The CDR3 coding sequence is TGTGCCACCAGCAGAGATTATTCGGTCCCTCCCTACACCTTC. Its translation: CATSRDYSVPPYTF.

The chain links TRBV19 to TRBJ1-5; D unresolved. With 4 bases removed from V and 6 bases from J, the gap between germline ends came to 13 bases. Germline CDR1 LNHDA, CDR2 SQIVND (reference sequence). The CDR3 sequence is 14 residues long. The DNA of the CDR3 is TGTGCCAGTAGTACGGAGGGTCGGGGTCAGCCCCAGCATTTT. This gives the protein CASSTEGRGQPQHF.

The genes are TRBV5-1 and TRBJ2-5, with 7 bases aligning to TRBD2. Germline V gene sequence: CDR1 SGHRS, CDR2 YFSETQ. The CDR3 loop spans 16 amino acids. V dropped 5 bases and J dropped 1; count of bases not matched to a gene: 11. The CDR3 here is CASSQFSGSVQETQYF. The CDR3 nucleotides are TGCGCCAGCAGTCAATTTAGCGGGTCAGTCCAAGAGACCCAGTACTTC.

This clone occurred a few times. The CDR3 loop is CASSPLGTSVKNIQYF. CDR3 DNA: TGTGCCAGCAGCCCTCTGGGGACTTCAGTCAAAAACATTCAGTACTTC. The chain couples TRBV28 to TRBJ2-4; a possible D gene is TRBD2 (6 bases). Germline assignment: CDR1 MDHEN and CDR2 SYDVKM. The germline V and J ends were trimmed by 6 bases and 3 bases, with 18 bases remaining between them. The CDR3 spans 16 residues.

J is TRBJ1-1 and V is TRBV7-2; D uncertain. The CDR3 runs to 15 residues. Germline assignment: CDR1 SGHTA and CDR2 FQGNSA. V lost 1 base, J lost 0 bases, and 9 bases lay in between. The CDR3 DNA reads as TGTGCCAGCAGCTTAGTTCCCAGTCTGAACACTGAAGCTTTCTTT. Its protein product is CASSLVPSLNTEAFF.

The table lists this clone with many counts. The chain is built from TRBV28 and TRBJ1-5; a possible D gene is TRBD1 (5 bases). Between the trimmed V and J ends, which lost 3 bases and 3 bases, there was a span of 12 bases. The CDR3 covers 15 residues. Germline V gene data show CDR1 as MDHEN and CDR2 as SYDVKM. The CDR3, as DNA: TGTGCCAGCAGTTTGACACAGGCCTACAATCAGCCCCAGCATTTT. Protein sequence: CASSLTQAYNQPQHF. The whole variable domain, remainder taken from reference TRBV28 and TRBJ1-5, is DVKVTQSSRYLVKRTGEKVFLECVQDMDHENMFWYRQDPGLGLRLIYFSYDVKMKEKGDIPEGYSVSREKKERFSLILESASTNQTSMYLCASSLTQAYNQPQHFGDGTRLSIL.

As regards this clone: Germline and junction disagree at one end, which may indicate a read error. V usage is TRBV24-1 and J usage is TRBJ2-7, with D tentatively TRBD1 (6 bases). The CDR3 consists of 14 residues. Looked up from germline, CDR1 is KGHDR and CDR2 is SFDVKD. The CDR3 here is CATSDSGDNYEQYF. As DNA, the CDR3 is TGTGCCACCAGCGATTCTGGGGACAACTACGAGCAGTACTTC.

The V and J genes are TRBV28 and TRBJ2-1; D is perhaps TRBD2 (5 bases). The germline V and J ends were trimmed by 2 bases and 12 bases, with 17 bases remaining between them. The germline CDR1 and CDR2 sequences are MDHEN and SYDVKM. The CDR3 sequence is 14 residues long. The CDR3 coding sequence is TGTGCCAGCAGTTTAAGGGTCGGAGGATCATTGCAGTTCTTC. Its translation is CASSLRVGGSLQFF.

The V call is TRBV7-2, the J call TRBJ1-1; TRBD1 matches 8 bases. V shed 4 bases, J shed 3 bases, and the junction held 4 bases outside the gene matches. This CDR3 comprises 14 residues. Germline CDR1 and CDR2: SGHTA and FQGNSA. CDR3 DNA sequence: TGTGCCAGCAGCTCCCAGGGGGCCTACACTGAAGCTTTCTTT. The encoded protein is CASSSQGAYTEAFF.

The CDR3 is CASSLGLEAQYTEAFF. Written as DNA, the CDR3 is TGTGCCAGTAGTTTGGGTCTTGAGGCCCAGTACACTGAAGCTTTCTTT. The rearrangement uses TRBV19 and TRBJ1-1; D ambiguous. V lost 5 bases to trimming and J lost 3 bases, with 19 bases between them. The CDR3 runs to 16 residues. Germline V gene data show CDR1 as LNHDA and CDR2 as SQIVND (reference sequence).

The chain links TRBV19 to TRBJ2-1, with 7 bases lining up with TRBD1. Looked up from germline, CDR1 is LNHDA and CDR2 is SQIVND (reference sequence). J lost 4 bases, V lost 6 bases, and 9 bases had no gene match. The CDR3 contains 15 residues. CDR3 sequence: CASRVPGQLYNEQFF. CDR3 in DNA: TGTGCCAGTAGAGTTCCGGGACAGTTATACAATGAGCAGTTCTTC.

J is TRBJ1-1 and V is TRBV7-9; TRBD1 matches at 10 bases. The CDR3 length is 15 residues. V was clipped by 5 bases and J by 5 bases; unmatched bases: 8. Germline assignment: CDR1 SEHNR and CDR2 FQNEAQ (reference sequence). CDR3 sequence reads: CASSGSRTGGTEAFF. The CDR3, as DNA: TGTGCCAGCAGCGGCAGCCGGACAGGGGGTACTGAAGCTTTCTTT.

The gene calls are TRBV30 and TRBJ2-5; TRBD1 is a possible D gene (6 bases). Trimming took off 0 bases at V and 1 base at J, with 12 bases between the two ends. The CDR3 contains 15 residues. Germline V gene sequence: CDR1 GTSNPN, CDR2 SVGIG (reference sequence). For the CDR3, the DNA is TGTGCCTGGAGTGTATCCAGGGGCCGCCAAGAGACCCAGTACTTC. Amino acid sequence: CAWSVSRGRQETQYF.

The V and J genes are TRBV20-1 and TRBJ2-5; tentatively, D is TRBD1 (6 bases). The CDR3 runs 13 residues. CDR1 and CDR2 (germline): DFQATT, SNEGSKA (reference sequence). V was cut by 4 bases and J by 2 bases, with 11 bases left in between. For the CDR3, the DNA is TGCAGTGCTAATGACAGGCGTCAAGAGACCCAGTACTTC. Translated: CSANDRRQETQYF.

The chain links TRBV14 to TRBJ1-6; D uncertain. The V gene lost 4 bases and the J gene lost 9 bases, with 13 bases spanning the gap. Germline V gene data show CDR1 as SGHDN and CDR2 as FVKESK. The CDR3 sequence is 14 residues long. In DNA form, the CDR3 reads TGTGCCAGCAGCCTAACGGACTGGGGTTCACCCCTCCACTTT. Amino acid sequence: CASSLTDWGSPLHF.

The chain uses TRBV3-1 (or the pseudogene TRBV3-2) and TRBJ1-2; 12 nucleotides match TRBD1. V gave up 4 bases and J gave up 0 bases; unmatched junction bases: 6. The V gene's germline CDR1 is LGHDT and CDR2 YNNKEL (reference sequence). The CDR3 is 17 residues long. This CDR3 reads CASSPGTGGFSNYGYTF. The CDR3 nucleotides are TGTGCCAGCAGCCCGGGGACAGGGGGCTTCTCTAACTATGGCTACACCTTC.

J is TRBJ2-7 and V is TRBV28, with 7 bases lining up with TRBD1. The germline V gene encodes CDR1 MDHEN and CDR2 SYDVKM. Germline trimming cut 6 bases from V and 2 bases from J; bases unmatched to any gene: 10. CDR3 size: 15 residues. The DNA for the CDR3 is TGTGCCAGCAGAACGCCGGGGACAGCAGCCTACGAGCAGTACTTC. Translated, it gives CASRTPGTAAYEQYF.

V gene TRBV29-1 combines with J gene TRBJ2-1; TRBD2 aligns across 14 bases. Germline V gives CDR1 SQVTM, CDR2 ANQGSEA. This CDR3 is 14 amino acids long. With 7 bases clipped from V and 5 bases from J, the junction kept 4 bases outside the gene matches. The CDR3 DNA sequence: TGCAGCGCCTTGACTAGCGGGAGGGACAATGAGCAGTTCTTC. It is translated as CSALTSGRDNEQFF.